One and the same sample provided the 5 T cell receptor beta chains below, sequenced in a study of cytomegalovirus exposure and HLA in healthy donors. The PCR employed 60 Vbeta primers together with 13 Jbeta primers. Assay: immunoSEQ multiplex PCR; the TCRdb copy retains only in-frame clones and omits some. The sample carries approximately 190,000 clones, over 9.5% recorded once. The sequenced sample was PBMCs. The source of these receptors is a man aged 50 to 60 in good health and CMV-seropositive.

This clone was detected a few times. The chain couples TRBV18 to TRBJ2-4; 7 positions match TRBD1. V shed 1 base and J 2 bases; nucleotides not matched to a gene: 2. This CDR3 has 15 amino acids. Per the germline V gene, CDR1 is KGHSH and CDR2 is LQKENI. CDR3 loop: CASSPLQGSKNIQYF. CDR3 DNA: TGTGCCAGCTCACCACTACAGGGGTCCAAAAACATTCAGTACTTC.

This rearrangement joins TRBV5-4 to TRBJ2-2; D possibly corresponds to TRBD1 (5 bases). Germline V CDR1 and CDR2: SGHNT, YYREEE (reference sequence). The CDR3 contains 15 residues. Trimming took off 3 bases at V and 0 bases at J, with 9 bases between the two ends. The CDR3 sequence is CASSYRIANTGELFF. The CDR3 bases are TGTGCCAGCAGCTACAGGATTGCGAACACCGGGGAGCTGTTTTTT.

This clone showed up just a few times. CDR3 nucleotides: TGCAGTGCTAACCACAGAGAGACCCAGTACTTC. Protein: CSANHRETQYF. The chain recombines TRBV20-1 with TRBJ2-5; D unresolved. Germline CDR1 is DFQATT and CDR2 is SNEGSKA (reference sequence). This CDR3 is built from 11 residues. V was trimmed by 4 bases and J by 4 bases, leaving 7 bases between them.

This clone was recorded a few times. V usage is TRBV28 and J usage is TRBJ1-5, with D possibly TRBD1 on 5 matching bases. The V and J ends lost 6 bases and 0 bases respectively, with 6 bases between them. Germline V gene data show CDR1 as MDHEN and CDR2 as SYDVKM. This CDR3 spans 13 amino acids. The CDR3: CASRQGSNQPQHF. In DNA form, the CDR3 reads TGTGCCAGCAGGCAGGGTAGCAATCAGCCCCAGCATTTT.

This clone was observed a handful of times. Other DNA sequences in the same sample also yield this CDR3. CDR3 sequence: CASSLRQGGGYTF. The CDR3, as DNA: TGTGCCAGCAGCTTAAGGCAGGGTGGAGGCTACACCTTC. The rearrangement uses TRBV7-2 and TRBJ1-2, with D possibly matching TRBD1 (5 bases). This CDR3 is built from 13 residues. Germline V gene lookup returns CDR1 SGHTA and CDR2 FQGNSA. Trimming shortened V by 2 bases and J by 8 bases, and 12 bases separated the two germline ends. The full variable domain, completed using reference TRBV7-2 and TRBJ1-2, is GAGVSQSPSNKVTEKGKDVELRCDPISGHTALYWYRQSLGQGLEFLIYFQGNSAPDKSGLPSDRFSAERTGGSVSTLTIQRTQQEDSAVYLCASSLRQGGGYTFGSGTRLTVV.